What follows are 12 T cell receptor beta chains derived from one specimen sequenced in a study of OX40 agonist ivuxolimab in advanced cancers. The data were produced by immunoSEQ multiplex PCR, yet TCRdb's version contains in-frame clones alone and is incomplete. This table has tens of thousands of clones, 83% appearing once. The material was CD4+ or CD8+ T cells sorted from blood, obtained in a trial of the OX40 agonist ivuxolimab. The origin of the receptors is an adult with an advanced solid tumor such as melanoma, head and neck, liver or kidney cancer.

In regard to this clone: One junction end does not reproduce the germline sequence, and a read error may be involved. The CDR3 spells CASSNGGPSSTDTQYF. DNA for the CDR3: TGTGCTAGCAGCAACGGGGGGCCTTCTAGCACAGATACGCAGTATTTT. This sequence joins TRBV7-7 and TRBJ2-3; D may be TRBD2 (7 bases). This CDR3 is 16 amino acids long. Per the germline V gene, CDR1 is SSHAT and CDR2 is FNYEAQ (reference sequence).

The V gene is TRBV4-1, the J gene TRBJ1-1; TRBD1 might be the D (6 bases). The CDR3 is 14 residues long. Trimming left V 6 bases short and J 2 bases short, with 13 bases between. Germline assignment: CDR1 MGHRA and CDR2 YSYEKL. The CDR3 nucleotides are TGCGCCAGCAGACTCGACAGGAGAAACACTGAAGCTTTCTTT. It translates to CASRLDRRNTEAFF.

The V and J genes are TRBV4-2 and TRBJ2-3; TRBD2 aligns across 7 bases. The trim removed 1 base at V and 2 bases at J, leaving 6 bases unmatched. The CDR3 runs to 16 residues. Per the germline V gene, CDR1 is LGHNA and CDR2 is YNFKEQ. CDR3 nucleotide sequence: TGTGCCAGCAGCCAAGGGGCTAGCGGAGACACAGATACGCAGTATTTT. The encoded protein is CASSQGASGDTDTQYF.

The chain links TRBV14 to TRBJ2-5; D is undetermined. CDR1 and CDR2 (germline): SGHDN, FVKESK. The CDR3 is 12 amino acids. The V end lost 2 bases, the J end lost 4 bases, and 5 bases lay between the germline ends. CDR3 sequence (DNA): TGTGCCAGCAGCCAATTCGGAGAGACCCAGTACTTC. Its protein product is CASSQFGETQYF.

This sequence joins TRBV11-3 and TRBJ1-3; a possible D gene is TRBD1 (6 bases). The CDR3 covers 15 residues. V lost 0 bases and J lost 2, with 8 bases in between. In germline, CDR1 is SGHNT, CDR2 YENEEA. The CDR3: CASSLEAGAGNTIYF. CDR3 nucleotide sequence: TGTGCCAGCAGCTTAGAGGCAGGGGCTGGAAACACCATATATTTT.

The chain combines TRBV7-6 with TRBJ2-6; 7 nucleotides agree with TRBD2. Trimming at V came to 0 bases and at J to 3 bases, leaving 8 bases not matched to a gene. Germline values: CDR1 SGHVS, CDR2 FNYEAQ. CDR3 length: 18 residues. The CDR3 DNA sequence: TGTGCCAGCAGCTTAGCTGCGGGGGAAAGCGGTGGGGCCAACGTCCTGACTTTC. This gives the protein CASSLAAGESGGANVLTF.

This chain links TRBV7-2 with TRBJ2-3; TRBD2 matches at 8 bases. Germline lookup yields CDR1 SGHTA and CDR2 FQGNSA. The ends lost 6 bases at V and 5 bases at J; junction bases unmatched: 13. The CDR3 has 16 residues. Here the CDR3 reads CASSPSGGGARDTQYF. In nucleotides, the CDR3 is TGTGCCAGCAGTCCCTCGGGGGGGGGAGCCAGAGATACGCAGTATTTT.

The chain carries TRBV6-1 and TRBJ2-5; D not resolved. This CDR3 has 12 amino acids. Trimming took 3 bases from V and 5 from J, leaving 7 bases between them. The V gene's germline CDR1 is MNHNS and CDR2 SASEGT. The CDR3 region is CASSETRETQYF. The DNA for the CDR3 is TGTGCCAGCAGTGAGACCAGGGAGACCCAGTACTTC.

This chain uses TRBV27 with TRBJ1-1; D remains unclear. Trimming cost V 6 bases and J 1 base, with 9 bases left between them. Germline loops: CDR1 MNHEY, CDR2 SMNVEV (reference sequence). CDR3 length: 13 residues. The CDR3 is CASSGFGNTEAFF. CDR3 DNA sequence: TGTGCCAGCAGCGGCTTTGGGAACACTGAAGCTTTCTTT.

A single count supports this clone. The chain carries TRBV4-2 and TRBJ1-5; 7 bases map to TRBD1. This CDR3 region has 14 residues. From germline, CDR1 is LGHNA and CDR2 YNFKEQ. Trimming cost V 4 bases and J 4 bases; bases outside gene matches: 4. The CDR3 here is CASSPQDRNQPQHF. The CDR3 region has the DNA TGTGCCAGCAGCCCCCAGGACAGGAATCAGCCCCAGCATTTT.

CDR3 sequence reads: CASSLERGLTDTQYF. The CDR3 DNA reads TGTGCCAGCAGCTTAGAGCGGGGGCTCACAGATACGCAGTATTTT. The V call is TRBV7-8, the J call TRBJ2-3; 8 nucleotides align to TRBD2. The CDR3 is 15 residues long. Trimming removed 1 base from V and 2 bases from J; junction bases left unmatched: 2. CDR1 is SGHVS, CDR2 FQNEAQ, per germline.

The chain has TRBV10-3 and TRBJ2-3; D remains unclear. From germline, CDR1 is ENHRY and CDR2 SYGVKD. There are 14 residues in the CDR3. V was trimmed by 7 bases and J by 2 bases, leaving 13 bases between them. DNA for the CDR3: TGTGCCATCAAGGAGCTCTCCGACACAGATACGCAGTATTTT. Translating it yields CAIKELSDTDTQYF.